This TCR beta chain was retrieved from a study of T cells in tuberculosis. Study-wide background: IGRA-negative adolescents, IGRA-positive adolescents with latent tuberculosis and adults with active tuberculosis formed this South African cohort.

Between the trimmed V and J ends, which lost 5 bases and 0 bases, there was a span of 2 bases. The germline V gene has CDR1 SGHVS and CDR2 FNYEAQ. CDR3 length: 12 amino acids. The protocol was immunoSEQ multiplex PCR, while the TCRdb copy is restricted to in-frame clones and leaves out a portion. The data hold roughly 35,000 clones, with nearly 95% observed a single time. Tuberculin skin test and IGRA determined adolescents' latent tuberculosis status at entry. Source material: PBMCs. This chain links TRBV7-6 with TRBJ1-3, with D uncertain. The clonotype comes from a donor aged 10 to 29 with latent tuberculosis or without tuberculosis infection. As DNA, the CDR3 is TGTGCCAGCAGCCACTCTGGAAACACCATATATTTT. Its translation is CASSHSGNTIYF.